This T cell receptor beta chain is from a study of Graves' ophthalmopathy and Graves' hyperthyroidism. Study details: Before any treatment was given, at initial diagnosis, peripheral blood was collected.

Other autoimmune diseases, uncontrolled infections, pregnancy or lactation excluded patients from enrollment. The PBMCs were taken from roughly 10 ml of fresh peripheral blood. Scientists amplified the TCR beta CDR3 regions from RNA transcripts. RT-PCR in the first round used HTBI primers; a second-round multiplex PCR followed. TCRdb used MiXCR to reprocess the multiplex PCR reads, holding one entry per CDR3 protein. The top ten hold around 7% of the sample, which has fewer than 650,000 distinct CDR3 sequences, 20% to 25% seen once. Germline loops: CDR1 SNHLY, CDR2 FYNNEI. This CDR3 contains 15 residues. For this clonotype: The junction departs from the called germline gene at one end, perhaps through a read error.

The chain couples TRBV2 to TRBJ1-1; D is uncertain. The material sequenced was peripheral blood. The source is a woman aged 18-29 years with stable Graves' hyperthyroidism. Some clones in this sample may be carry-over from other donors' samples. The CDR3 reads CASSELRAGKTEAFF. The CDR3 bases are TGCGCCAGCAGTGAATTGAGGGCGGGGAAAACTGAAGCTTTCTTT.